Each of the 2 T cell receptor beta chains below was sequenced from the same sample in a study of T-cell reconstitution after alpha-beta-depleted transplantation in children. Unique molecular identifiers were incorporated during preparation of the TCRbeta library. TCRdb ran MiXCR on the PCR reads and lists one entry per CDR3 protein. The sample has some 460,000 distinct CDR3 sequences, 15% to 20% seen once. Material: PBMCs, mostly from graft donor cells, obtained 360 days after TCRalphabeta/CD19-depleted stem cell transplant. The receptors come from a boy under two years old who had a stem cell transplant for Wiskott-Aldrich syndrome, so the T cells may come from the graft donor.

The chain is built from TRBV28 and TRBJ1-5; 7 positions agree with TRBD1. With V trimmed by 0 bases and J by 1 base, 3 bases remained unmatched. Per the germline V gene, CDR1 is MDHEN and CDR2 is SYDVKM. The CDR3 consists of 16 residues. The CDR3: CASSLWGQTSNQPQHF. The CDR3 nucleotides read TGTGCCAGCAGTTTATGGGGACAGACGAGCAATCAGCCCCAGCATTTT. Variable domain in full (rest from reference TRBV28 and TRBJ1-5): DVKVTQSSRYLVKRTGEKVFLECVQDMDHENMFWYRQDPGLGLRLIYFSYDVKMKEKGDIPEGYSVSREKKERFSLILESASTNQTSMYLCASSLWGQTSNQPQHFGDGTRLSIL.

This chain joins TRBV5-1 and TRBJ1-2, with 8 bases matching TRBD1. Germline-derived CDR1 and CDR2 are SGHRS and YFSETQ. The V segment lost 4 bases and the J segment 5 bases; nucleotides outside the gene matches: 7. The CDR3 is 14 residues long. In DNA, the CDR3 is TGCGCCAGCAGCCGGACAGGGTTGGGGTATGGCTACACCTTC. Its translation is CASSRTGLGYGYTF.